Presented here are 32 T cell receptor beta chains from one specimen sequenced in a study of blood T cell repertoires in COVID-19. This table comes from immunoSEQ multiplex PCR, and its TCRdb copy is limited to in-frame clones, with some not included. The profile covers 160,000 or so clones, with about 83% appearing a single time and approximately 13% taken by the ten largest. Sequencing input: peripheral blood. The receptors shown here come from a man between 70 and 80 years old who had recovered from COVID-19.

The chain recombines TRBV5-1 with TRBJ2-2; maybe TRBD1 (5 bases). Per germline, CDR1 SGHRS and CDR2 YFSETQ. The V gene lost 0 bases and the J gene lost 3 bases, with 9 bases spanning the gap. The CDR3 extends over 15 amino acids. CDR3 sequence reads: CASSLAEGDTGELFF. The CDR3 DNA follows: TGCGCCAGCAGCTTGGCGGAAGGGGACACCGGGGAGCTGTTTTTT.

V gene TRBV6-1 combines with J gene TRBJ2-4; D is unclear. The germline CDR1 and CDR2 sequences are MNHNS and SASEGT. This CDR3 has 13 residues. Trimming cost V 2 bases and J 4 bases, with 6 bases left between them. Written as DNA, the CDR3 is TGTGCCAGCAGTGAAAATCGGAAAAACATTCAGTACTTC. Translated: CASSENRKNIQYF.

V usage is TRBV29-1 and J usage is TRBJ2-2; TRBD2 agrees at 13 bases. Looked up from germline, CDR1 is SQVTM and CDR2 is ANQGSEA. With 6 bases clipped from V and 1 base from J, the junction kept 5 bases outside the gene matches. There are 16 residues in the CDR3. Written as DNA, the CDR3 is TGCAGCGTCGGGACTAGCGGGAACTGGAACACCGGGGAGCTGTTTTTT. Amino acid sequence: CSVGTSGNWNTGELFF.

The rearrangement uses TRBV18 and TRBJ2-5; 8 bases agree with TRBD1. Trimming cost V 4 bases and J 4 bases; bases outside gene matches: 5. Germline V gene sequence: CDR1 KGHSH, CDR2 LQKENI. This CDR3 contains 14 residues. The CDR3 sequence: CASSQRTGLETQYF. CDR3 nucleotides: TGTGCCAGCTCACAACGGACAGGGCTAGAGACCCAGTACTTC.

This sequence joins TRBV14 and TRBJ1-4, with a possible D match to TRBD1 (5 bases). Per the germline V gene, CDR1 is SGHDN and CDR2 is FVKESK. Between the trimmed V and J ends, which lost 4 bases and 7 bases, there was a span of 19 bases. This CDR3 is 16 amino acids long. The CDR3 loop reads CASSPSGVGRGEKLFF. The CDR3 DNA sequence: TGTGCCAGCAGCCCATCTGGGGTGGGGCGTGGTGAAAAACTGTTTTTT.

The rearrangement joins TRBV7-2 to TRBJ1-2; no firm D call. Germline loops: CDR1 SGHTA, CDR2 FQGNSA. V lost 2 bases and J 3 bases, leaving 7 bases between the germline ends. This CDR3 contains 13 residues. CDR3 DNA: TGTGCCAGCAGCTTAAAAGGAGACTATGGCTACACCTTC. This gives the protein CASSLKGDYGYTF.

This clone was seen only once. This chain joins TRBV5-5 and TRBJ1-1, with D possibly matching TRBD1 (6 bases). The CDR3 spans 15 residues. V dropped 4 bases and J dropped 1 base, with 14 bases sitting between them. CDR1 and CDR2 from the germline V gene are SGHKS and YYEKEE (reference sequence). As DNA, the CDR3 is TGTGCCAGCAGCGCCTCGGGACACACGAACACTGAAGCTTTCTTT. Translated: CASSASGHTNTEAFF. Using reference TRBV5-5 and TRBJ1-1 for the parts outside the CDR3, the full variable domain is DAGVTQSPTHLIKTRGQQVTLRCSPISGHKSVSWYQQVLGQGPQFIFQYYEKEERGRGNFPDRFSARQFPNYSSELNVNALLLGDSALYLCASSASGHTNTEAFFGQGTRLTVV.

CDR3 coding DNA: TGTGCCAGCAGTCGGGAGGACAGCCTCTATGGCTACACCTTC. Protein sequence: CASSREDSLYGYTF. This sequence joins TRBV6-5 and TRBJ1-2; a weak D match, TRBD1 (6 bases). The germline V gene has CDR1 MNHEY and CDR2 SVGAGI. V was clipped by 5 bases and J by 4 bases, with 14 bases between them. The CDR3 is made up of 14 amino acids.

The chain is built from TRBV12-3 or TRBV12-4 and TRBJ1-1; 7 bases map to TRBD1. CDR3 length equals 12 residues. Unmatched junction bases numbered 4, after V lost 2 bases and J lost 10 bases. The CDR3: CASSLNRGGAFF. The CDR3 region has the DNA TGTGCCAGCAGTTTAAACAGGGGAGGAGCTTTCTTT.

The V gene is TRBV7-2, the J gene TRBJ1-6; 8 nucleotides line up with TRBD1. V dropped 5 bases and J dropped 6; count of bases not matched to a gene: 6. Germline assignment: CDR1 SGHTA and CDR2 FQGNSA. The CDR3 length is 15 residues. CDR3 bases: TGTGCCAGCAGCGGACGGACAGGGCCTAATTCACCCCTCCACTTT. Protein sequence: CASSGRTGPNSPLHF.

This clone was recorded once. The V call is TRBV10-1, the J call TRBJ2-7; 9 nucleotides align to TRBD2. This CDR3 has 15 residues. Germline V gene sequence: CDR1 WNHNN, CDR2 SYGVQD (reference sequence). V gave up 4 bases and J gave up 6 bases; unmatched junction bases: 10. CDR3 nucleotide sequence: TGCGCCAGCAGTGTCGGAGCGGGAGGTGCGCTCGAGCAGTACTTC. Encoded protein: CASSVGAGGALEQYF.

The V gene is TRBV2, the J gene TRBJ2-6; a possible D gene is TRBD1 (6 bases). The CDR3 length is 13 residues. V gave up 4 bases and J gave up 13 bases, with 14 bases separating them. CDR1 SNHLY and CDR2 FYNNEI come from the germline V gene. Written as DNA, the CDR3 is TGTGCCAGCAGTGGGAGACAGGCCGAGGTCCTGACTTTC. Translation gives CASSGRQAEVLTF.

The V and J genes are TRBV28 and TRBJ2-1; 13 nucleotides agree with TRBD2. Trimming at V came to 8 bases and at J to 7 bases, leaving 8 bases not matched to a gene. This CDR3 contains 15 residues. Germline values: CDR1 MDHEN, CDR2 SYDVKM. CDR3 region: CASGGGLAGRNEQFF. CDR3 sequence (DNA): TGTGCCAGCGGGGGGGGACTAGCGGGAAGGAATGAGCAGTTCTTC.

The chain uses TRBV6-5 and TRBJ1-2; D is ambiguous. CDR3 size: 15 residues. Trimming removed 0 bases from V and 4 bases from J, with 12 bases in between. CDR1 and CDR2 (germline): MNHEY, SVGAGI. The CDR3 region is CASSYSRELGYGYTF. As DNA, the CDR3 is TGTGCCAGCAGTTACTCGAGGGAATTGGGCTATGGCTACACCTTC.

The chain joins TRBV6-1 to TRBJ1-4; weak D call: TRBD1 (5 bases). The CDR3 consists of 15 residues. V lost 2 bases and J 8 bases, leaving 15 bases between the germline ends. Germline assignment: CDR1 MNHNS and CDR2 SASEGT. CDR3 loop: CASSEFLGAQEKLFF. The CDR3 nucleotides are TGTGCCAGCAGTGAATTCTTAGGGGCGCAGGAAAAACTGTTTTTT.

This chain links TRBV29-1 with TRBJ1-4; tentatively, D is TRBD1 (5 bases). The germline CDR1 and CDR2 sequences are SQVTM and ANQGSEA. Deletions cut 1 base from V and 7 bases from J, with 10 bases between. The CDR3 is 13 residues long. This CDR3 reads CSVEVRVGEKLFF. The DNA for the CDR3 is TGCAGCGTTGAAGTCAGGGTGGGTGAAAAACTGTTTTTT.

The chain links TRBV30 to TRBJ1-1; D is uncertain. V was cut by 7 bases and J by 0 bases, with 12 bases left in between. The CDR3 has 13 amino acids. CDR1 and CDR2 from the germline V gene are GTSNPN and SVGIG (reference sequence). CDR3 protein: CAFRPAVNTEAFF. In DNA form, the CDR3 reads TGTGCCTTCAGACCGGCGGTGAACACTGAAGCTTTCTTT. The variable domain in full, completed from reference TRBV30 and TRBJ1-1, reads SQTIHQWPATLVQPVGSPLSLECTVEGTSNPNLYWYRQAAGRGLQLLFYSVGIGQISSEVPQNLSASRPQDRQFILSSKKLLLSDSGFYLCAFRPAVNTEAFFGQGTRLTVV.

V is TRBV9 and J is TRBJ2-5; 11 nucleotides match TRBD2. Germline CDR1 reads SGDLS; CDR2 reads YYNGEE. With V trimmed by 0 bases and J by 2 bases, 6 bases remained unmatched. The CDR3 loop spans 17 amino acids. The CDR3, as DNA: TGTGCCAGCAGCGTAGGGGTCCTAGCGGGAGGACAAGAGACCCAGTACTTC. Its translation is CASSVGVLAGGQETQYF.

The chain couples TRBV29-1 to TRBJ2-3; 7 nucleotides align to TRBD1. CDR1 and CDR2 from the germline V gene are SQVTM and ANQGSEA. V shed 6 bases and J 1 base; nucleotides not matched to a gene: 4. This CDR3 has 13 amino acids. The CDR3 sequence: CSVGQRGTDTQYF. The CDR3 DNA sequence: TGCAGCGTGGGACAGCGTGGCACAGATACGCAGTATTTT.

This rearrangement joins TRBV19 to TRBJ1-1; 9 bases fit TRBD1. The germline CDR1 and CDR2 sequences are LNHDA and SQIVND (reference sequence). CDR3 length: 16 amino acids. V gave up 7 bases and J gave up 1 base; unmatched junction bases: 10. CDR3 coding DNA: TGTGCCAGTACCCTCGGACAGGGGCTAAGGAACACTGAAGCTTTCTTT. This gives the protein CASTLGQGLRNTEAFF.

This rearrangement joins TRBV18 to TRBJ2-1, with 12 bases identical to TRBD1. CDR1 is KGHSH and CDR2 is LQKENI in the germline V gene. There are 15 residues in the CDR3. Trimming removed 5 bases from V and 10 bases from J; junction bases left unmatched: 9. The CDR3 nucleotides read TGTGCCAGCTCATCCCCGGGACAGGGGGCGGCGGAGCAGTTCTTC. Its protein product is CASSSPGQGAAEQFF.

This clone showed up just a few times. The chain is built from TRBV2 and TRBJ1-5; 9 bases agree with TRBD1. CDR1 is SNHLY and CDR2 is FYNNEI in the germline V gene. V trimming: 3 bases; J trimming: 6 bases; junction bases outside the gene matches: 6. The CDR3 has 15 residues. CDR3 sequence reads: CASSEGQGWGQPQHF. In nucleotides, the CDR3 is TGTGCCAGCAGTGAGGGACAGGGATGGGGTCAGCCCCAGCATTTT.

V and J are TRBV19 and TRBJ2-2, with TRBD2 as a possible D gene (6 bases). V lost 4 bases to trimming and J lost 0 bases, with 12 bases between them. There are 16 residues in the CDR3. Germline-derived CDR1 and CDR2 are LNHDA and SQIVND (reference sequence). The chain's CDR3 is CASSRVAEANTGELFF. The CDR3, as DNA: TGTGCCAGTAGTAGGGTAGCGGAAGCGAACACCGGGGAGCTGTTTTTT.

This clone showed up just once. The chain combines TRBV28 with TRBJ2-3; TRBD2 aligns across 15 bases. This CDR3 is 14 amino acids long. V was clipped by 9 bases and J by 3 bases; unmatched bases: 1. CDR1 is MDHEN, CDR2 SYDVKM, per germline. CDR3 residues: CASGLAGGTDTQYF. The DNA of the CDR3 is TGTGCCAGTGGACTAGCGGGAGGGACAGATACGCAGTATTTT.

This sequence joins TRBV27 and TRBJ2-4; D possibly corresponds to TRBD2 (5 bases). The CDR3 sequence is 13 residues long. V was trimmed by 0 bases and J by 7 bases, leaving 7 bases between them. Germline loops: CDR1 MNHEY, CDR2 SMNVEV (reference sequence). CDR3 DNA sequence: TGTGCCAGCAGTTTATCTGGCGGGAACATTCAGTACTTC. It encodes CASSLSGGNIQYF.

DNA for the CDR3: TGTGCCAGCAGCCCCGGGACAGATACGCAGTATTTT. Translation: CASSPGTDTQYF. The V call is TRBV3-1 (or the pseudogene TRBV3-2), the J call TRBJ2-3; no firm D call. Germline values: CDR1 LGHDT, CDR2 YNNKEL (reference sequence). Deletions cut 4 bases from V and 3 bases from J, with 5 bases between. This CDR3 region has 12 residues.

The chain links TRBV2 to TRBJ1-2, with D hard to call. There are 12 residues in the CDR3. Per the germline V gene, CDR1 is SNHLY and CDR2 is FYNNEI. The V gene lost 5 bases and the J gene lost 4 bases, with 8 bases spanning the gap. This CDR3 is CASSPTRYGYTF. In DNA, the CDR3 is TGTGCCAGCAGTCCTACCCGCTATGGCTACACCTTC. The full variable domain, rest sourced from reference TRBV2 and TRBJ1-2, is EPEVTQTPSHQVTQMGQEVILRCVPISNHLYFYWYRQILGQKVEFLVSFYNNEISEKSEIFDDQFSVERPDGSNFTLKIRSTKLEDSAMYFCASSPTRYGYTFGSGTRLTVV.

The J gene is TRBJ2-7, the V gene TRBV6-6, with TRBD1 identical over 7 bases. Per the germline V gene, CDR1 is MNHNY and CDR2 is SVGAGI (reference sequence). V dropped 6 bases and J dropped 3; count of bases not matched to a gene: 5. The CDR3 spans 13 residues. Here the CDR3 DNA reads TGTGCCAGCAGACCGGGACAGATCTACGAGCAGTACTTC. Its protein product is CASRPGQIYEQYF.

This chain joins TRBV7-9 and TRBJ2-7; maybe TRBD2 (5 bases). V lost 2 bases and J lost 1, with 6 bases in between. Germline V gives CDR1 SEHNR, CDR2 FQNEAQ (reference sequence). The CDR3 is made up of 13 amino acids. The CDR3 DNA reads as TGTGCCAGCAGCTTACGGGGTTCCTACGAGCAGTACTTC. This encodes CASSLRGSYEQYF.

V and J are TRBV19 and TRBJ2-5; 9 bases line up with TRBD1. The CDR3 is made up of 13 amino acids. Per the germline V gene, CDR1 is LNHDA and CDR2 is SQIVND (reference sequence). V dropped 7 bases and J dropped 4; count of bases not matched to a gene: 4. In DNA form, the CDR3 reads TGTGCCAGTACAGGACAGGGGAGAGAGACCCAGTACTTC. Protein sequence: CASTGQGRETQYF.

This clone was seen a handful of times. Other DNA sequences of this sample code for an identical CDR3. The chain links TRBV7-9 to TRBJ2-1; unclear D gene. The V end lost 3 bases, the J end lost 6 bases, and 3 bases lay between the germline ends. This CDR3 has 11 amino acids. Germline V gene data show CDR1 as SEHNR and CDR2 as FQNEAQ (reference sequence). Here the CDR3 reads CASSFSNEQFF. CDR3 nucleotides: TGTGCCAGCAGCTTCAGCAATGAGCAGTTCTTC.

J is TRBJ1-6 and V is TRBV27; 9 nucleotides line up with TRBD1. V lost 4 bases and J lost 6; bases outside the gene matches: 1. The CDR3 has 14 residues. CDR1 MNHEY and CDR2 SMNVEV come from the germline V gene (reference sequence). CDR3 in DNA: TGTGCCAGCAGTTCGGGACAGGGTAATTCACCCCTCCACTTT. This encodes CASSSGQGNSPLHF.